This record looks at one T cell receptor (beta chain) sequence and its context. Its antigen is unidentified. The data were taken from a study of cytomegalovirus exposure and HLA in healthy donors. General study findings and limits: The authors assumed roughly uniform sequencing depth across donors for presence/absence analyses.

With 0 bases removed from V and 3 bases from J, the gap between germline ends came to 10 bases. The CDR3 extends over 14 amino acids. Germline V gene lookup returns CDR1 SGDLS and CDR2 YYNGEE. PCR involved 60 Vbeta and 13 Jbeta primers. Measured with immunoSEQ multiplex PCR; TCRdb has only the in-frame clones, and not every one. This table holds under 200,000 clones, roughly 88% found once. The clonotype was recovered from a man aged 18 to 30 in good health and CMV-seropositive. The specimen sequenced was PBMCs. The chain has TRBV9 and TRBJ2-7, with unresolved D. In nucleotides, the CDR3 is TGTGCCAGCAGCGTAGAAGCAAACCTCTACGAGCAGTACTTC. Amino acids: CASSVEANLYEQYF.